This TCR beta chain was captured by sequencing in a study of blood T cells in healthy people across ages. Study-level points and caveats: Roughly linearly, TCR beta diversity per million T cells fell as age increased.

It was with a sample-barcoded 5' primer and a J-beta primer mix that a second PCR of roughly 7 to 11 cycles was run. Template switching added a 12-random-nucleotide identifier to every cDNA molecule. TCRdb re-derived calls from the 5' RACE reads in MiXCR, one entry per CDR3 protein. Among about 900,000 distinct CDR3 sequences listed, approximately 49% were seen once. The CDR3 covers 12 residues. From germline, CDR1 is SGHAT and CDR2 FQNNGV. The V and J ends lost 5 bases and 5 bases, in that order; junction bases with no gene match: 1. This clonotype was recorded at least ten times. Antigen unknown. The sample was blood. The V call is TRBV11-2, the J call TRBJ2-5, with 8 bases fitting TRBD1. The TCR comes from a young man in good health. The CDR3 DNA reads as TGTGCCAGCAGCCGGGACAGGGAGACCCAGTACTTC. It translates to CASSRDRETQYF. Looking up the rest from reference TRBV11-2 and TRBJ2-5 gives the full variable domain: EAGVAQSPRYKIIEKRQSVAFWCNPISGHATLYWYQQILGQGPKLLIQFQNNGVVDDSQLPKDRFSAERLKGVDSTLKIQPAKLEDSAVYLCASSRDRETQYFGPGTRLLVL.